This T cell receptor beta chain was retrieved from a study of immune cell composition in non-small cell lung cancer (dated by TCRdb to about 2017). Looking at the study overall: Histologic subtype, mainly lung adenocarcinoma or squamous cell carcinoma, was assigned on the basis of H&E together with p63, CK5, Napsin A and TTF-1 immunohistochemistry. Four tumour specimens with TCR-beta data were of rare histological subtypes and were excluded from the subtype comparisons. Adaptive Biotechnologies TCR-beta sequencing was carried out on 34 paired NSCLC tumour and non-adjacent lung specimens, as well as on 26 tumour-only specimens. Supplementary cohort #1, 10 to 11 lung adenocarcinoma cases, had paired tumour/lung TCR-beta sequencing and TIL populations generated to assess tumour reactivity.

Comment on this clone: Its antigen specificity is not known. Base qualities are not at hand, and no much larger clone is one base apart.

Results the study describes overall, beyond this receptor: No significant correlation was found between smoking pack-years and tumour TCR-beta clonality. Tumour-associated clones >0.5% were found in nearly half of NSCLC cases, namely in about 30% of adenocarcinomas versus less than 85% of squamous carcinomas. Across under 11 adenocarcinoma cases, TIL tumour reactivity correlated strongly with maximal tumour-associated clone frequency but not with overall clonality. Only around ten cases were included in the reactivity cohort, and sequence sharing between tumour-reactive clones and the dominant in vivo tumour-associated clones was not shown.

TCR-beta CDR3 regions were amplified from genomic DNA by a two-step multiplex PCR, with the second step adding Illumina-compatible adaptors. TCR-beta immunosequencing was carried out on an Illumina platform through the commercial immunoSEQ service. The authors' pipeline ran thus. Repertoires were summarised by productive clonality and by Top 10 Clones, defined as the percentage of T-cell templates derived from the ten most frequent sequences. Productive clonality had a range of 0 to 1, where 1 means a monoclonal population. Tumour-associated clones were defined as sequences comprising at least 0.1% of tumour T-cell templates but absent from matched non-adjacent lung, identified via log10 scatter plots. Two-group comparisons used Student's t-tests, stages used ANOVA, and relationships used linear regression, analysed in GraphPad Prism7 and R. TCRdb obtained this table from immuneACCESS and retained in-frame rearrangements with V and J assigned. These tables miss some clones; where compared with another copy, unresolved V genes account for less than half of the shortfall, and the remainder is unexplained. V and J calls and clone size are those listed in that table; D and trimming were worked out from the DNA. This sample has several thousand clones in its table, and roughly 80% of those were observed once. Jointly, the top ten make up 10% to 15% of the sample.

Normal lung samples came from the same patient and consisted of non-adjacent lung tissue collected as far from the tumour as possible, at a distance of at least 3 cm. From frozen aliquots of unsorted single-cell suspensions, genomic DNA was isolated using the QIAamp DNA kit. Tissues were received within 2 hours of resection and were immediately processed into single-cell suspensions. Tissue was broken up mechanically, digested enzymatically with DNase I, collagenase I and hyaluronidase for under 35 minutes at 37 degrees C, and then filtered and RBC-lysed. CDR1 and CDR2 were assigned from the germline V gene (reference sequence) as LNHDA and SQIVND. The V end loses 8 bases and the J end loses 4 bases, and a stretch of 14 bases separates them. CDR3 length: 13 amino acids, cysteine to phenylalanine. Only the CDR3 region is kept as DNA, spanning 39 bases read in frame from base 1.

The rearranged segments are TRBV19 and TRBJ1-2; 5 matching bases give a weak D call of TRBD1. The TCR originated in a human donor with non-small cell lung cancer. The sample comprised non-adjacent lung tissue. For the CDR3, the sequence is CASGPGGAYGYTF. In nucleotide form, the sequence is TGTGCCAGTGGACCCGGGGGTGCCTATGGCTACACCTTC.